A selection of T cell receptor beta chains follows, all from one sample in a study of cytomegalovirus exposure and HLA in healthy donors. The method was immunoSEQ multiplex PCR; TCRdb's version includes in-frame clones alone and lacks a portion of them. Found here are about 140,000 clones, about 80% of them singletons; the top ten hold around 4.3%. The sample comprised PBMCs. The receptors derive from a man between 40 and 49 years old in good health and CMV-seropositive. Each CDR3 is given with its conserved first and last residue. The D gene is left open where the match is weak. Rows may omit the clone size; those that give it use once, few, many or a size class.

J | V | size | D | DNA | CDR3
TRBJ1-5 | TRBV7-8 | . | . | TGTGCCAGCAGCTTAGATTCGGGTTTGCGCAATCAGCCCCAGCATTTT | CASSLDSGLRNQPQHF
TRBJ2-7 | TRBV9 | . | TRBD2 | TGTGCCAGCAGCTCCTCCGTAGCGGGGGGTTACGAGCAGTACTTC | CASSSSVAGGYEQYF
TRBJ2-5 | TRBV28 | . | . | TGTGCCAGCAGTTTGTTAACAAACCAAGAGACCCAGTACTTC | CASSLLTNQETQYF
TRBJ1-2 | TRBV5-1 | . | TRBD1 | TGCGCCAGCAGCTGGACAGGGTCTGGCTACACCTTC | CASSWTGSGYTF
TRBJ2-7 | TRBV4-3 | . | . | TGCGCCAGCAGCCAAGATACGCTGAGCCCAGGGCAGTACTTC | CASSQDTLSPGQYF
TRBJ1-6 | TRBV2 | . | . | TGTGCCAGCACCGGACAGAGCCCTTCACCCCTCCACTTT | CASTGQSPSPLHF
TRBJ2-2 | TRBV27 | . | TRBD1 | TGTGCCAGCAGTTTTAGCACAGGGGGGCTAGGGGAGCTGTTTTTT | CASSFSTGGLGELFF
TRBJ1-3 | TRBV6-1 | once | TRBD1 | TGTGCCAGCAAGCTACAGGGGGCCGGTGGAAACACCATATATTTT | CASKLQGAGGNTIYF
TRBJ1-2 | TRBV5-1 | once | . | TGCGCCAGCAGCTTGGTCAGCGGTTTACCCCTCTATGGCTACACCTTC | CASSLVSGLPLYGYTF
TRBJ2-3 | TRBV11-2 | . | . | TGTGCCAGCAGTGCGAGCGGAGATACGCAGTATTTT | CASSASGDTQYF
TRBJ2-7 | TRBV10-3 | . | TRBD1 | TGTGCCATCAGTGAGCCAGTGGGGGACAGGGCCTCCTACGAGCAGTACTTC | CAISEPVGDRASYEQYF
TRBJ1-1 | TRBV2 | . | . | TGTGCCAGCAGTGGCTCAGGTGAAGCTTTCTTT | CASSGSGEAFF
TRBJ2-7 | TRBV5-4 | . | . | TGTGCCAGCAGCACCGGGACTCCCAACGAGCAGTACTTC | CASSTGTPNEQYF
TRBJ1-4 | TRBV5-6 | . | TRBD1 | TGTGCCAGCAGCATACAGGGGAATTGGCATGAAAAACTGTTTTTT | CASSIQGNWHEKLFF
TRBJ1-2 | TRBV30 | . | . | TGTGCCTGGAGCTTACAGGGAAACTATGGCTACACCTTC | CAWSLQGNYGYTF
TRBJ2-7 | TRBV10-3 | . | . | TGTGCCATCAGAGCCGCCGACAGCTCCTACGAGCAGTACTTC | CAIRAADSSYEQYF
TRBJ2-1 | TRBV27 | . | TRBD1 | TGTGCCAGCAAAGACAGGGTGGGCTCGTCCTCCTACAATGAGCAGTTCTTC | CASKDRVGSSSYNEQFF
TRBJ2-1 | TRBV10-2 | . | TRBD2 | TGCGCCACTCTGTTTAGCGGGAGGGCGAATGAGCAGTTCTTC | CATLFSGRANEQFF
TRBJ1-1 | TRBV5-1 | . | . | TGCGCCAGCAGCTTTCTACAGCAGAACACTGAAGCTTTCTTT | CASSFLQQNTEAFF
TRBJ1-3 | TRBV5-1 | . | . | TGCGCCAGCAGCTTGACAGAGTCTGGAAACACCATATATTTT | CASSLTESGNTIYF
TRBJ1-2 | TRBV7-9 | . | TRBD1 | TGTGCCAGCAGCTCCCCCGGGACAGGGACTAACTATGGCTACACCTTC | CASSSPGTGTNYGYTF
TRBJ1-5 | TRBV19 | . | TRBD1 | TGTGCCAGTACCCGGACAGGGATCAGCAATCAGCCCCAGCATTTT | CASTRTGISNQPQHF
TRBJ2-7 | TRBV7-2 | once | TRBD1 | TGTGCCAGCAGCTTCGGGACAGGGGGCTACGAGCAGTACTTC | CASSFGTGGYEQYF